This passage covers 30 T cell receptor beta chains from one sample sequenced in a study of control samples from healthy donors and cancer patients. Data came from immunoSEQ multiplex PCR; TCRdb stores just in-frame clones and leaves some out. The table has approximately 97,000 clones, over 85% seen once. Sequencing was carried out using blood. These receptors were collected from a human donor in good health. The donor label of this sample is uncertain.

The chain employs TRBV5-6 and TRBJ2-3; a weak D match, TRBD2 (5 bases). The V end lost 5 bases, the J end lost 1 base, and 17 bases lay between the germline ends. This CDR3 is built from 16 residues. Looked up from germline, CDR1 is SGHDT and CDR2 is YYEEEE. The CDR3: CASRGSPGIGTDTQYF. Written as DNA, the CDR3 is TGTGCCAGCAGAGGTAGCCCGGGAATCGGCACAGATACGCAGTATTTT.

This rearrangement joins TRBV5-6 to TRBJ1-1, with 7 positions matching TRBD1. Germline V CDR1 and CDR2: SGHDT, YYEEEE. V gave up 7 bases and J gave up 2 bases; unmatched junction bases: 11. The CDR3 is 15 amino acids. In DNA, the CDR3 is TGTGCCAGCGGCCTAAGTGACAGGGCTAACACTGAAGCTTTCTTT. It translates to CASGLSDRANTEAFF.

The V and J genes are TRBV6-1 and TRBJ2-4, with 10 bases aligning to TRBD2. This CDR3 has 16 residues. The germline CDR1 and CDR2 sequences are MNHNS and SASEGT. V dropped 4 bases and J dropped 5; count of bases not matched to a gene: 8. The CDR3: CASSVSSGGIENIQYF. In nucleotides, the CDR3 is TGTGCCAGCAGTGTTTCTAGCGGGGGAATCGAAAACATTCAGTACTTC.

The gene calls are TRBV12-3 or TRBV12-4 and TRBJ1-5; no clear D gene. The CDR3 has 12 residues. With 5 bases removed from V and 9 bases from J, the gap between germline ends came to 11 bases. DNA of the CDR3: TGTGCCAGCAGTCACACCAATAGGCCCCAGCATTTT. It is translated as CASSHTNRPQHF.

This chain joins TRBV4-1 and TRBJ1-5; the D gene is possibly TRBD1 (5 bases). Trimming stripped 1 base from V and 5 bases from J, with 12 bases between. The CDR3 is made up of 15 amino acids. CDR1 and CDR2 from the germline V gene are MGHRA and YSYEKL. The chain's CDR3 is CASSQVSGLDQPQHF. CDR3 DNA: TGCGCCAGCAGCCAAGTTTCAGGGCTGGATCAGCCCCAGCATTTT.

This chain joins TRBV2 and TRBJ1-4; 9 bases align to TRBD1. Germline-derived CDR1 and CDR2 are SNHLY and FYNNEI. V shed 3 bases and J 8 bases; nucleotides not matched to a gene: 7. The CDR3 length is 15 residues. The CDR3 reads CASSDRGQGREKLFF. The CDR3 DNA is TGTGCCAGCAGTGATCGGGGACAGGGTCGCGAAAAACTGTTTTTT.

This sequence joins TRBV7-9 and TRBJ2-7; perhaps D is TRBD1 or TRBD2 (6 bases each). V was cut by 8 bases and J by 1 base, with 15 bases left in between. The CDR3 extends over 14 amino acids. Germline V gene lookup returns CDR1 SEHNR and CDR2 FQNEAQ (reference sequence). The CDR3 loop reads CASGGLFESYEQYF. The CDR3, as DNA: TGTGCCAGCGGGGGGCTATTTGAGTCCTACGAGCAGTACTTC.

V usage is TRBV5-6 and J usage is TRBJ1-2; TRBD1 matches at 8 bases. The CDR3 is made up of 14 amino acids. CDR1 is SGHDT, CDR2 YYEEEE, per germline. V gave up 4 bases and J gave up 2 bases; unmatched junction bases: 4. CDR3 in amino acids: CASSPTGDNYGYTF. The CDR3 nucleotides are TGTGCCAGCAGCCCGACAGGGGACAACTATGGCTACACCTTC.

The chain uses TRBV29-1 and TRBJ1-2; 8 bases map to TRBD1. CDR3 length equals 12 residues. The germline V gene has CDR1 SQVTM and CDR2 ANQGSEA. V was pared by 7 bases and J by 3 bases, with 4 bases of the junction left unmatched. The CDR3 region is CSAATGDYGYTF. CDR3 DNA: TGCAGCGCAGCGACAGGGGACTATGGCTACACCTTC.

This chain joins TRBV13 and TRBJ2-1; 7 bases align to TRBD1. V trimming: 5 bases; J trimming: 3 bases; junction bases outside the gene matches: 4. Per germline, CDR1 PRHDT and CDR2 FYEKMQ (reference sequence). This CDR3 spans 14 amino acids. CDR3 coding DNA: TGTGCCAGCAGCGTACAGGGGAACTACAATGAGCAGTTCTTC. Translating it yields CASSVQGNYNEQFF.

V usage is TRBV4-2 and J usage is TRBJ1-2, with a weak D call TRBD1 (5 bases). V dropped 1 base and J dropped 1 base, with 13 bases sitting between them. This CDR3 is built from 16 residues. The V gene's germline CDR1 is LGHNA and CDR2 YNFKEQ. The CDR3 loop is CASSQGVVGGNYGYTF. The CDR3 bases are TGTGCCAGCAGCCAAGGAGTCGTGGGGGGTAACTATGGCTACACCTTC.

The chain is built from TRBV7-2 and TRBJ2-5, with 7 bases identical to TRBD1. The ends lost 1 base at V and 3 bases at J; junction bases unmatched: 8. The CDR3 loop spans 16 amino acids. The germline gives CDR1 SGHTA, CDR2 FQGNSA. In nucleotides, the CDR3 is TGTGCCAGCAGCTTAGGAAGGGGACAGACTAAAGAGACCCAGTACTTC. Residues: CASSLGRGQTKETQYF. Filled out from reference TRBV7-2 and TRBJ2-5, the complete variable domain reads GAGVSQSPSNKVTEKGKDVELRCDPISGHTALYWYRQSLGQGLEFLIYFQGNSAPDKSGLPSDRFSAERTGGSVSTLTIQRTQQEDSAVYLCASSLGRGQTKETQYFGPGTRLLVL.

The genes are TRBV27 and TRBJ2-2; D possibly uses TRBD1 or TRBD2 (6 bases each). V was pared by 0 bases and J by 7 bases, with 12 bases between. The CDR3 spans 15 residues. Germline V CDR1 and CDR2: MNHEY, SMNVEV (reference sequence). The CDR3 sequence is CASSLSGGAGGELFF. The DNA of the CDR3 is TGTGCCAGCAGTTTATCGGGGGGCGCCGGCGGGGAGCTGTTTTTT.

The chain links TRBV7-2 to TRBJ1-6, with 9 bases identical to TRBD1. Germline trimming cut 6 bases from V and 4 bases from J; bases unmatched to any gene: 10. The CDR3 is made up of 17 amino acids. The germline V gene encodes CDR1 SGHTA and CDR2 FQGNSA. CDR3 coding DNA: TGTGCCAGCAGTTCCCCCCCCGGGACAGGGTATAATTCACCCCTCCACTTT. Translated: CASSSPPGTGYNSPLHF.

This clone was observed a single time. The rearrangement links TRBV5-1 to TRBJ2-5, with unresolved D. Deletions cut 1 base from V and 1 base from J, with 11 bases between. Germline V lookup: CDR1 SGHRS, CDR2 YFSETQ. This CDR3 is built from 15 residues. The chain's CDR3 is CASSLMGQPQETQYF. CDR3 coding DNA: TGCGCCAGCAGCTTGATGGGCCAGCCCCAAGAGACCCAGTACTTC.

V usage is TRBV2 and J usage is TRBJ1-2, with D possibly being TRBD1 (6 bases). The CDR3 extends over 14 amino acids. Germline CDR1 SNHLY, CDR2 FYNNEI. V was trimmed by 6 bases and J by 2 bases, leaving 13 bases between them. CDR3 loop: CASRQQGNNYGYTF. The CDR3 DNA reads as TGTGCCAGCAGGCAACAGGGAAACAACTATGGCTACACCTTC.

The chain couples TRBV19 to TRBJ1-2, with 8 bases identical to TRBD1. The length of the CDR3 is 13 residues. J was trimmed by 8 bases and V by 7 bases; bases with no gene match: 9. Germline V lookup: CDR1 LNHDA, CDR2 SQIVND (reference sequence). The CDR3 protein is CASTPGQGFGYTF. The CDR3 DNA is TGTGCCAGTACCCCCGGACAGGGTTTCGGCTACACCTTC.

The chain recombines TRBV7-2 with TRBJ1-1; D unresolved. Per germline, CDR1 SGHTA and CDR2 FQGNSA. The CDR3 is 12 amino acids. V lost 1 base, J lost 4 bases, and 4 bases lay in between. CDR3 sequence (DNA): TGTGCCAGCAGCTTAGTAAGCACTGAAGCTTTCTTT. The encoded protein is CASSLVSTEAFF.

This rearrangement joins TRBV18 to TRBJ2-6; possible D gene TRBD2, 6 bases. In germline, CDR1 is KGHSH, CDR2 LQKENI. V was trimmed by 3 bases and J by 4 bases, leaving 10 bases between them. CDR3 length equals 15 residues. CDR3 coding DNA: TGTGCCAGCTCACCGAGGGGAGGCGGGGCCAACGTCCTGACTTTC. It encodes CASSPRGGGANVLTF. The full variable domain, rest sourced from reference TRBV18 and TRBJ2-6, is NAGVMQNPRHLVRRRGQEARLRCSPMKGHSHVYWYRQLPEEGLKFMVYLQKENIIDESGMPKERFSAEFPKEGPSILRIQQVVRGDSAAYFCASSPRGGGANVLTFGAGSRLTVL.

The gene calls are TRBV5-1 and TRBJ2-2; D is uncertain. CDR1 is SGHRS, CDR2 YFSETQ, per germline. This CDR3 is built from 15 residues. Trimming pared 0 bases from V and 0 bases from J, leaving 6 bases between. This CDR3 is CASSLGSTNTGELFF. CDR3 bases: TGCGCCAGCAGCTTGGGAAGCACGAACACCGGGGAGCTGTTTTTT.

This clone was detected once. This chain's CDR3 is CASRPTGWNRNTGELFF. CDR3 bases: TGCGCCAGCAGACCAACAGGGTGGAATAGGAACACCGGGGAGCTGTTTTTT. J is TRBJ2-2 and V is TRBV5-1; tentative D call: TRBD1 (6 bases). Germline-derived CDR1 and CDR2 are SGHRS and YFSETQ. Trimming pared 5 bases from V and 1 base from J, leaving 18 bases between. The length of the CDR3 is 17 residues.

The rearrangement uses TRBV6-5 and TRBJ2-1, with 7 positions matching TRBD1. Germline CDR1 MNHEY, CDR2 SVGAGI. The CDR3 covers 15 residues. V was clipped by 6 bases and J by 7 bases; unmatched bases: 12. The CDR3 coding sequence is TGTGCCAGCAGACGAGACAGGGTTAGTGTTAATGAGCAGTTCTTC. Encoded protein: CASRRDRVSVNEQFF.

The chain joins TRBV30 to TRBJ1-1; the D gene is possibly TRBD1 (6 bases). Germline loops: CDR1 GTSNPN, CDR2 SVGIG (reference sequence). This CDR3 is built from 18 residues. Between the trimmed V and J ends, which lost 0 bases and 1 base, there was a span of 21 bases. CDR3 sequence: CAWSVAGGQGTGNTEAFF. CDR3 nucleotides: TGTGCCTGGAGTGTAGCGGGAGGGCAGGGGACGGGGAACACTGAAGCTTTCTTT. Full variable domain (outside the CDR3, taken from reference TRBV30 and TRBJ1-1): SQTIHQWPATLVQPVGSPLSLECTVEGTSNPNLYWYRQAAGRGLQLLFYSVGIGQISSEVPQNLSASRPQDRQFILSSKKLLLSDSGFYLCAWSVAGGQGTGNTEAFFGQGTRLTVV.

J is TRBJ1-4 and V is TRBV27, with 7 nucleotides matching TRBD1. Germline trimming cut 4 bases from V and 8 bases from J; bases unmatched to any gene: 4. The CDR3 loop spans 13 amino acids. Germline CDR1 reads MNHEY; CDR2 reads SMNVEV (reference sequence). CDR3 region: CASSSRDREKLFF. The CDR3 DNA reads TGTGCCAGCAGTTCCCGGGACAGAGAAAAACTGTTTTTT. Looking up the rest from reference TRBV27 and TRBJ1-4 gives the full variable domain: EAQVTQNPRYLITVTGKKLTVTCSQNMNHEYMSWYRQDPGLGLRQIYYSMNVEVTDKGDVPEGYKVSRKEKRNFPLILESPSPNQTSLYFCASSSRDREKLFFGSGTQLSVL.

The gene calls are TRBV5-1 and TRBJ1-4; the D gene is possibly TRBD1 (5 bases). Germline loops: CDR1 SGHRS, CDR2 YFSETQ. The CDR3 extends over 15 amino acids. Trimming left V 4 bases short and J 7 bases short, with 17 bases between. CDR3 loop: CASSPSKGLGEKLFF. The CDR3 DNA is TGCGCCAGCAGCCCGTCCAAGGGACTTGGTGAAAAACTGTTTTTT.

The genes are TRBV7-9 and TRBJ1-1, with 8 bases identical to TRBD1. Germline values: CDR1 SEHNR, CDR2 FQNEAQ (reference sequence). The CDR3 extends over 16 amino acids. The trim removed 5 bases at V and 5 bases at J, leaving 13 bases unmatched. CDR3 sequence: CASSPGSGGDATEAFF. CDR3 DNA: TGTGCCAGCAGCCCCGGGTCAGGGGGCGATGCTACTGAAGCTTTCTTT.

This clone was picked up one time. CDR3 loop: CASSSENTEAFF. Written as DNA, the CDR3 is TGCGCCAGCAGCTCGGAAAACACTGAAGCTTTCTTT. The chain combines TRBV5-1 with TRBJ1-1; no clear D gene. CDR3 length: 12 residues. Trimming shortened V by 3 bases and J by 2 bases, and 5 bases separated the two germline ends. Germline V gives CDR1 SGHRS, CDR2 YFSETQ.

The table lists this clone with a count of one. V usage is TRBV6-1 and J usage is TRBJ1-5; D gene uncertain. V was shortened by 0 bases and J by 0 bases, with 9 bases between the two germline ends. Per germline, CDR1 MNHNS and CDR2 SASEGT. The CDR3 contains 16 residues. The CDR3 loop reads CASSEALAYSNQPQHF. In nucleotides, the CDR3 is TGTGCCAGCAGTGAAGCGCTGGCTTATAGCAATCAGCCCCAGCATTTT.

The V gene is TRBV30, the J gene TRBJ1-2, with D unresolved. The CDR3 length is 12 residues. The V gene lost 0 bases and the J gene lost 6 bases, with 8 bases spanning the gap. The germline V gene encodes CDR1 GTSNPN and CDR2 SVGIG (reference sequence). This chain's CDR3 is CAWSVQDNGYTF. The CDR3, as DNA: TGTGCCTGGAGTGTACAAGACAATGGCTACACCTTC.

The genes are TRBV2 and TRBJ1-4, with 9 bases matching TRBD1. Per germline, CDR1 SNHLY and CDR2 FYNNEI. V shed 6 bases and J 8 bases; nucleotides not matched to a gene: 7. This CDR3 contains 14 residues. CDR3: CASSQDRGQEKLFF. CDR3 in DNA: TGTGCCAGCAGCCAGGACAGGGGACAGGAAAAACTGTTTTTT. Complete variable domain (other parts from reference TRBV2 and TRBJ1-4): EPEVTQTPSHQVTQMGQEVILRCVPISNHLYFYWYRQILGQKVEFLVSFYNNEISEKSEIFDDQFSVERPDGSNFTLKIRSTKLEDSAMYFCASSQDRGQEKLFFGSGTQLSVL.